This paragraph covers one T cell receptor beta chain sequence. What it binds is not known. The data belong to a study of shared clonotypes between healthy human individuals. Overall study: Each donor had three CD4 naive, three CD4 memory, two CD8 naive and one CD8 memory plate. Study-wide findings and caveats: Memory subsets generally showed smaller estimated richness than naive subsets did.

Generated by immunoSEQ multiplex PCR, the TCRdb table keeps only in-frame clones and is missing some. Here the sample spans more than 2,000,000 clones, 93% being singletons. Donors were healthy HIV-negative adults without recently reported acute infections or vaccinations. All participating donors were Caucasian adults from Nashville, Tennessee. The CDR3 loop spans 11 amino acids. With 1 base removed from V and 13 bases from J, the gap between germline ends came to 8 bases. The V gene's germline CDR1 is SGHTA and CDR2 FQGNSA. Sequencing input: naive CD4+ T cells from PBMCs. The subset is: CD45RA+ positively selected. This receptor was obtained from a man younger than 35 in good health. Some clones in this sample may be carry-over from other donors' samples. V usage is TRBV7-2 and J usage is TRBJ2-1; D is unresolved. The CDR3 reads CASSLEVSQFF. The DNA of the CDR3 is TGTGCCAGCAGCTTAGAGGTAAGCCAGTTCTTC.